This entry is about one T cell receptor beta chain. This specimen belongs to a study of T-cell reconstitution after alpha-beta-depleted transplantation in children. Preparation of the TCRbeta library was carried out with unique molecular identifiers. MiXCR was run by TCRdb on the PCR reads, yielding one entry per CDR3 protein. The sample shows some 520,000 distinct CDR3 sequences, approximately 29% of them seen only once. Germline assignment: CDR1 MDHEN and CDR2 SYDVKM. Trimming removed 10 bases at V and 3 bases at J, with 12 bases between. The CDR3 contains 12 residues. The chain carries TRBV28 and TRBJ1-1; unclear D gene. The source was PBMCs from the stem cell graft donor, collected from the stem cell graft. The TCR sequence derives from a human donor who donated a stem cell graft to a child with aplastic anemia. CDR3 residues: CAIKDRDTEAFF. CDR3 nucleotides: TGTGCCATCAAGGATCGAGACACTGAAGCTTTCTTT.